This entry lists 8 T cell receptor beta chains sequenced from one sample in a study of identical twins (dated by TCRdb to 2016 to 2018). Libraries were made using 5' RACE. TCRdb records Illumina HiSeq 2000 as the sequencer. TCRdb's own reprocessing of the public reads used fastp at Q25 and MiXCR and kept productive beta chains. Rows merge per CDR3 protein into single entries with the most common DNA and genes. This sample comprises some 730,000 distinct CDR3 sequences, roughly 18% of them detected only once. The ten biggest clones cover less than 15% of the sample. This sample also appeared in a second study, on T cells expressing NK-cell markers.

The sequenced sample consisted of PBMCs. These receptor sequences come from a woman younger than 35 in good health.

This clonotype was counted many times. The chain uses TRBV7-2 and TRBJ2-7; weak D call: TRBD2 (6 bases). The CDR3 loop spans 15 amino acids. Trimming shortened V by 0 bases and J by 0 bases, and 9 bases separated the two germline ends. Germline V gene lookup returns CDR1 SGHTA and CDR2 FQGNSA. The CDR3 region has the DNA TGTGCCAGCAGCTTAGCACTAGCTAGCTCCTACGAGCAGTACTTC. It codes for CASSLALASSYEQYF.

The chain uses TRBV29-1 and TRBJ2-1, with 15 bases lining up with TRBD2. The CDR3 length is 18 residues. Germline assignment: CDR1 SQVTM and CDR2 ANQGSEA. The CDR3 reads CGSEGTSGRQSSYNEQFF. DNA for the CDR3: TGCGGCTCAGAGGGGACTAGCGGGAGGCAGAGCTCCTACAATGAGCAGTTCTTC.

The chain couples TRBV10-3 to TRBJ2-4, with TRBD1 matching 8 bases. Unmatched junction bases numbered 4, after V lost 4 bases and J lost 8 bases. Germline-derived CDR1 and CDR2 are ENHRY and SYGVKD. The length of the CDR3 is 13 residues. CDR3 bases: TGTGCCATCAGTGTGGACAGGGAAGACATTCAGTACTTC. The encoded protein is CAISVDREDIQYF.

This clonotype was recorded a few times. The genes are TRBV20-1 and TRBJ2-3; 8 bases match TRBD1. CDR1 and CDR2 (germline): DFQATT, SNEGSKA (reference sequence). V shed 6 bases, J shed 4 bases, and the junction held 9 bases outside the gene matches. The length of the CDR3 is 14 residues. As DNA, the CDR3 is TGCAGTGCCCAGGGGGCAGGGAAGGCAGATACGCAGTATTTT. Amino acids: CSAQGAGKADTQYF.

This rearrangement joins TRBV20-1 to TRBJ1-1; TRBD1 matches 9 bases. The CDR3 runs 16 residues. Germline V gives CDR1 DFQATT, CDR2 SNEGSKA (reference sequence). J was trimmed by 0 bases and V by 3 bases; bases with no gene match: 8. CDR3 amino acids: CSASGQGLTMNTEAFF. DNA of the CDR3: TGCAGTGCTAGTGGACAGGGGCTTACCATGAACACTGAAGCTTTCTTT.

This clonotype has a handful of counts. The chain uses TRBV10-2 and TRBJ2-5; D might be TRBD1 or TRBD2, each matching 6 bases. Germline V gives CDR1 WSHSY, CDR2 SAAADI. CDR3 length equals 15 residues. Deletions cut 3 bases from V and 0 bases from J, with 11 bases between. The CDR3 is CASSDRRGYQETQYF. The CDR3 nucleotides are TGCGCCAGCAGTGATAGGAGGGGGTACCAAGAGACCCAGTACTTC.

The chain joins TRBV5-6 to TRBJ2-5; 10 bases fit TRBD2. This CDR3 is built from 14 residues. V shed 4 bases and J 7 bases; nucleotides not matched to a gene: 7. Germline loops: CDR1 SGHDT, CDR2 YYEEEE. CDR3 bases: TGTGCCAGCAGCGGCAGCGGGAGGGGCGGGACCCAGTACTTC. Translated: CASSGSGRGGTQYF.

The CDR3, as DNA: TGTGCCATCAGCCGGACTAGCCTGGAAGAGACCCAGTACTTC. Its translation: CAISRTSLEETQYF. V and J are TRBV10-3 and TRBJ2-5; 8 bases match TRBD2. Germline-derived CDR1 and CDR2 are ENHRY and SYGVKD. Trimming took 6 bases from V and 3 from J; bases not matched to a gene: 6. This CDR3 contains 14 residues.